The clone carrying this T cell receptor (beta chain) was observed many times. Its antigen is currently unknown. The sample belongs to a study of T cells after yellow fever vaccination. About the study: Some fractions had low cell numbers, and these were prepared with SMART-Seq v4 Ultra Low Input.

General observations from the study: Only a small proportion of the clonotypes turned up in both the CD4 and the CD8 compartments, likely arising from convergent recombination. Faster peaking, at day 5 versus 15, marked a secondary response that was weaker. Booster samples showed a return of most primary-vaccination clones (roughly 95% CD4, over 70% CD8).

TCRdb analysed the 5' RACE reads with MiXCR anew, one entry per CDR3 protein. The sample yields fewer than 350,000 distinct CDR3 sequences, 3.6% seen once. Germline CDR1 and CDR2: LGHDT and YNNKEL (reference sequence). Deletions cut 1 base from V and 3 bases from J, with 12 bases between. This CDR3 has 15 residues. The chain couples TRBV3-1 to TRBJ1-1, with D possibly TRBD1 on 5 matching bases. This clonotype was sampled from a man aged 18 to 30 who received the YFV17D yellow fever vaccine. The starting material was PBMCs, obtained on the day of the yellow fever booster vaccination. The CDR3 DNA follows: TGTGCCAGCAGCCAAGGATCCGGGGGGGACACTGAAGCTTTCTTT. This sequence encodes CASSQGSGGDTEAFF.